Listed below are T cell receptor beta chains from one sample, sequenced in a study of cytomegalovirus exposure and HLA in healthy donors. TCRdb's copy holds only in-frame clones and misses some; the assay was immunoSEQ multiplex PCR. The sample yields over 150,000 clones, around 82% seen once. The sample taken for sequencing was PBMCs. These receptors originate from a woman between 45 and 65 years old in good health and CMV-seropositive. CDR3s include the opening cysteine and the closing phenylalanine or tryptophan. The D gene is left open where the match is weak. Some rows mark clone size as missing; the rest say once, few, many or name a class of expanded clone.

d_call clone_size j_call v_call cdr3_aa cdr3_nt
NA few TRBJ1-2 TRBV7-5 CARSRQGTYGYTF TGTGCCAGAAGTCGTCAGGGGACCTATGGCTACACCTTC
NA NA TRBJ2-7 TRBV6-5 CASSRGTSSYEQYF TGTGCCAGCAGTAGGGGGACCAGCTCCTACGAGCAGTACTTC
TRBD2 few TRBJ2-2 TRBV4-2 CASSLAGTGELFF TGTGCCAGCAGCCTAGCGGGGACCGGGGAGCTGTTTTTT
TRBD1 few TRBJ1-1 TRBV10-3 CAITPKTGDTEAFF TGTGCCATCACCCCTAAGACAGGGGACACTGAAGCTTTCTTT
TRBD2 NA TRBJ2-2 TRBV5-1 CASKLAGGNTGELFF TGCGCCAGCAAACTAGCGGGGGGGAACACCGGGGAGCTGTTTTTT
TRBD1 NA TRBJ2-2 TRBV10-3 CAISESWTGGGTGELFF TGTGCCATCAGTGAGTCGTGGACAGGGGGCGGCACCGGGGAGCTGTTTTTT
NA NA TRBJ1-2 TRBV5-1 CARGDGGPSTYTF TGCGCCAGAGGTGACGGGGGGCCCTCAACCTACACCTTC
NA NA TRBJ1-2 TRBV9 CASSVVEGNGYTF TGTGCCAGCAGCGTAGTGGAGGGGAATGGCTACACCTTC
NA NA TRBJ1-4 TRBV11-1 CASSLLRTTTNEKLFF TGTGCCAGCAGCTTATTAAGGACAACAACTAATGAAAAACTGTTTTTT
TRBD1 NA TRBJ2-5 TRBV11-3 CASSPGVEGAETQYF TGTGCCAGCAGCCCTGGGGTTGAGGGGGCAGAGACCCAGTACTTC
TRBD2 NA TRBJ2-1 TRBV6-5 CASSYSIAGGWEQFF TGTGCCAGCAGTTACTCGATAGCGGGGGGGTGGGAGCAGTTCTTC